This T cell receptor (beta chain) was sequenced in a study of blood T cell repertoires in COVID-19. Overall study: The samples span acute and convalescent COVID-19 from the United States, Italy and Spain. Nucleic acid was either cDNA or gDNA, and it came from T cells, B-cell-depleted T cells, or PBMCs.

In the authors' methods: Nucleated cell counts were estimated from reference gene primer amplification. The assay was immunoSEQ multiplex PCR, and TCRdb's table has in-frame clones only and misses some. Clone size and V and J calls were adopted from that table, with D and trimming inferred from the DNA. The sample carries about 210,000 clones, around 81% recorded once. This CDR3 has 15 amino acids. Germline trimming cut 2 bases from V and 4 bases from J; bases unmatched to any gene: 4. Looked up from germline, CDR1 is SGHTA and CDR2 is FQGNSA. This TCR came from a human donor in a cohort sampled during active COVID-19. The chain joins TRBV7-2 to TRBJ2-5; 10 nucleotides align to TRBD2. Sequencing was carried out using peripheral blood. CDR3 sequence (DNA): TGTGCCAGCAGCTTACCAGCGGGAGGGAGAGAGACCCAGTACTTC. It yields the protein CASSLPAGGRETQYF.